The clone carrying this TCR beta chain has a count of ten or more. Its antigen is unknown. This entry comes from a study of T cells in Graves' hyperthyroidism and ophthalmopathy. Those patients with uncontrolled infection, other autoimmune disease, pregnancy or lactation were excluded. Study-level points and caveats: The model anticipated ophthalmopathy a median about 7 months pre-onset.

V lost 6 bases, J lost 8 bases, and 19 bases lay in between. This CDR3 has 15 residues. The germline V gene encodes CDR1 MNHNS and CDR2 SASEGT. RNA transcripts gave rise to amplified TCR beta CDR3 regions. The HTBI primer set was used in a first-round RT-PCR of the TCR CDR3. TCRdb fed the multiplex PCR reads into MiXCR, producing one record per CDR3 protein. The table shows roughly 170,000 distinct CDR3 sequences, with approximately 17% occurring only once. The receptor's source is a woman in her forties or fifties with Graves' hyperthyroidism. This rearrangement joins TRBV6-1 to TRBJ1-4; D unresolved. Material: blood. CDR3 in amino acids: CASRPVRAGQEKLFF. CDR3 DNA: TGTGCCAGCAGACCCGTAAGGGCAGGTCAAGAAAAACTGTTTTTT.